The rows below give T cell receptor beta chains drawn from one sample of a study of T cell responses to AZD1222 COVID-19 vaccine. The assay was immunoSEQ multiplex PCR, and TCRdb's table has in-frame clones only and misses some. The data show under 140,000 clones, 65% to 85% seen once. The sequencing here drew on peripheral blood, taken on day 0 of AZD1222 vaccination. Receptor source: an adult in good health. Each CDR3 is given with its conserved first and last residue. The order of the fields is J gene, V gene, clone size, D gene, CDR3 protein, CDR3 DNA. The D gene is left open where the match is weak. Where a row states a size, it is once, few, many or the class of an expanded clone; other rows omit it.

TRBJ1-1	TRBV2	NA	NA	CASSDTGYTEAFF	TGTGCCAGCAGTGATACAGGCTACACTGAAGCTTTCTTT
TRBJ2-1	TRBV29-1	NA	NA	CSGRDNEQFF	TGCAGCGGGCGAGACAATGAGCAGTTCTTC
TRBJ1-1	TRBV27	NA	TRBD1	CASSPPTGDHTEAFF	TGTGCCAGCAGTCCCCCGACAGGGGATCACACTGAAGCTTTCTTT
TRBJ1-1	TRBV19	NA	TRBD1	CASRDRVMNTEAFF	TGTGCCAGTAGAGACAGGGTGATGAACACTGAAGCTTTCTTT
TRBJ1-4	TRBV28	NA	NA	CASSFEGLRNEKLFF	TGTGCCAGCAGTTTTGAGGGGCTAAGAAATGAAAAACTGTTTTTT
TRBJ2-2	TRBV7-3	once	NA	CASNDRTHTGELFF	TGTGCCAGTAACGACAGGACCCACACCGGGGAGCTGTTTTTT
TRBJ2-7	TRBV18	NA	NA	CASSPKAGFYEQYF	TGTGCCAGCTCACCGAAGGCAGGGTTCTACGAGCAGTACTTC
TRBJ1-6	TRBV7-2	NA	NA	CASSLPQGRGSPLHF	TGTGCCAGCAGCTTACCCCAGGGTCGGGGATCACCCCTCCACTTT
TRBJ2-5	TRBV3-1/TRBV3-2	NA	NA	CASSQGFGETQYF	TGTGCCAGCAGCCAAGGCTTTGGGGAGACCCAGTACTTC
TRBJ2-7	TRBV19	NA	TRBD2	CASSPGLAGGYEQYF	TGTGCCAGTAGTCCCGGACTAGCGGGAGGGTACGAGCAGTACTTC
TRBJ1-5	TRBV7-2	NA	NA	CASSLIGIDQPQHF	TGTGCCAGCAGCTTAATAGGGATAGATCAGCCCCAGCATTTT
TRBJ1-2	TRBV7-2	NA	NA	CASSSVPQADGYTF	TGTGCCAGCAGCTCGGTCCCGCAGGCTGATGGCTACACCTTC
TRBJ2-3	TRBV2	NA	NA	CASRPESFTDTQYF	TGTGCCAGCCGACCAGAGTCCTTCACAGATACGCAGTATTTT
TRBJ2-7	TRBV30	NA	TRBD2	CAWSPRVSGVSEQYF	TGTGCCTGGAGTCCACGGGTTAGCGGGGTCTCCGAGCAGTACTTC
TRBJ1-2	TRBV10-3	NA	TRBD1	CAIRQGTRGYTF	TGTGCCATCCGACAGGGTACGAGGGGCTACACCTTC
TRBJ1-1	TRBV7-8	NA	NA	CASSVQENTEAFF	TGTGCCAGCAGCGTCCAAGAGAACACTGAAGCTTTCTTT
TRBJ2-2	TRBV18	few	NA	CASSPRTSGGELFF	TGTGCCAGCTCACCACGGACCAGCGGCGGGGAGCTGTTTTTT
TRBJ1-3	TRBV7-2	NA	TRBD1	CASSDRPGQGAGGNTIYF	TGTGCCAGCAGCGACCGACCTGGACAGGGGGCAGGTGGAAACACCATATATTTT
TRBJ1-1	TRBV10-1	NA	NA	CASSESGRREEAFF	TGCGCCAGCAGTGAGTCGGGGAGAAGAGAAGAAGCTTTCTTT
TRBJ2-1	TRBV18	few	NA	CASSPPAGRNNEQFF	TGTGCCAGCTCACCACCGGCAGGGAGGAACAATGAGCAGTTCTTC